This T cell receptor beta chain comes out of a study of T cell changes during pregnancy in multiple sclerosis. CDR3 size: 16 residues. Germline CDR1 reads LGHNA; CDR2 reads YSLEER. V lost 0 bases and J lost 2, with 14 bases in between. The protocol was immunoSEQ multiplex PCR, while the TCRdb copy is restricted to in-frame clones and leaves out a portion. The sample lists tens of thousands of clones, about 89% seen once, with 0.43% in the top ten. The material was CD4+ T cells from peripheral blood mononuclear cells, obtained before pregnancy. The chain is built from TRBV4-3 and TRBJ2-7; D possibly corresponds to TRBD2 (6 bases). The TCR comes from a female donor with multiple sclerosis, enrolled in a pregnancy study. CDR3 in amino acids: CASSQDRFAGPYEQYF. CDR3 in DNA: TGCGCCAGCAGCCAAGATAGGTTTGCGGGGCCCTACGAGCAGTACTTC.